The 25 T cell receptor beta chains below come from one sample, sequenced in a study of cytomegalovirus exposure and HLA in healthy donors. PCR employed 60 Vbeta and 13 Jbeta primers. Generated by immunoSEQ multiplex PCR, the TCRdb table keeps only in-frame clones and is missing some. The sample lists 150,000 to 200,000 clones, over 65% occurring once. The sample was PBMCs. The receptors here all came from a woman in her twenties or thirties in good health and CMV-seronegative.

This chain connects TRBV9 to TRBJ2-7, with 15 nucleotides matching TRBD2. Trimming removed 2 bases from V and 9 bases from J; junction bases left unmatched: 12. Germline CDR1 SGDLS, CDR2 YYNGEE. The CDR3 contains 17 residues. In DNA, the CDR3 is TGTGCCAGCAGCGTCCGGACTAGCGGGAGGGCTGACTTGGGGCAGTACTTC. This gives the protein CASSVRTSGRADLGQYF.

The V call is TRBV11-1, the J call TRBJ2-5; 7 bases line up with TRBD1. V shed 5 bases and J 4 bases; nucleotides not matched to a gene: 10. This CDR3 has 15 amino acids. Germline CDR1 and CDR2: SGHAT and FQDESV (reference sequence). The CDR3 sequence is CASSPRQGVRETQYF. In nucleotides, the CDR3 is TGTGCCAGCAGCCCTAGACAGGGAGTGCGAGAGACCCAGTACTTC.

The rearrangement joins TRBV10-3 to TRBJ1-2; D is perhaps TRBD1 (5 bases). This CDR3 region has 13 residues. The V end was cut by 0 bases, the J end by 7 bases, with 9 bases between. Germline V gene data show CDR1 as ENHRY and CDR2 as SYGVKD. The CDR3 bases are TGTGCCATCAGTGAGTCGACAGTCGGTGGCTACACCTTC. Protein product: CAISESTVGGYTF.

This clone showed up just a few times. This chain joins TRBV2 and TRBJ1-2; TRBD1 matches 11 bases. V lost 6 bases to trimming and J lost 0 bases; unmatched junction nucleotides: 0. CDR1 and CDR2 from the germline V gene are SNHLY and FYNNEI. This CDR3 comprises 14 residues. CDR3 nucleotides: TGTGCCAGCAGGGGACAGGGGGCTAACTATGGCTACACCTTC. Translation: CASRGQGANYGYTF.

CDR3: CASSHTPGLAGPTYEQYF. The CDR3 DNA is TGTGCCAGCAGCCACACCCCGGGACTAGCGGGCCCAACCTACGAGCAGTACTTC. This chain joins TRBV7-2 and TRBJ2-7; 12 bases are a match to TRBD2. CDR1 SGHTA and CDR2 FQGNSA come from the germline V gene. V shed 5 bases and J 2 bases; nucleotides not matched to a gene: 13. This CDR3 contains 18 residues. Based on the CDR3 plus reference TRBV7-2 and TRBJ2-7, the full variable domain is GAGVSQSPSNKVTEKGKDVELRCDPISGHTALYWYRQSLGQGLEFLIYFQGNSAPDKSGLPSDRFSAERTGGSVSTLTIQRTQQEDSAVYLCASSHTPGLAGPTYEQYFGPGTRLTVT.

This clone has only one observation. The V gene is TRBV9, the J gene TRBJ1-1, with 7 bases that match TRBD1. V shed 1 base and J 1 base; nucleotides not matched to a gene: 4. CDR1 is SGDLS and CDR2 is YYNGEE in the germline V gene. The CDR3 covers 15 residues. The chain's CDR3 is CASSVHYRGNTEAFF. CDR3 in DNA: TGTGCCAGCAGCGTACACTACAGGGGGAACACTGAAGCTTTCTTT. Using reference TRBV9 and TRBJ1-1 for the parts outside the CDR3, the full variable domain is DSGVTQTPKHLITATGQRVTLRCSPRSGDLSVYWYQQSLDQGLQFLIQYYNGEERAKGNILERFSAQQFPDLHSELNLSSLELGDSALYFCASSVHYRGNTEAFFGQGTRLTVV.

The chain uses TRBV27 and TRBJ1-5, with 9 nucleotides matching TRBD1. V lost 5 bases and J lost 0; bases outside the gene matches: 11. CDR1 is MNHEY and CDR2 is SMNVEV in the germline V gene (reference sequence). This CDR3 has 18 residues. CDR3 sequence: CASSQTPGQGYSNQPQHF. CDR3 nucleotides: TGTGCCAGCAGTCAAACTCCGGGACAGGGATATAGCAATCAGCCCCAGCATTTT.

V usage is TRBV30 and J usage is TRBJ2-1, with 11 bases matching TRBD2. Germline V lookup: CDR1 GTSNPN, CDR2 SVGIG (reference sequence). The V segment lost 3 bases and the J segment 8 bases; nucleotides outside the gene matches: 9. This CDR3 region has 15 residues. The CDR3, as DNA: TGTGCCTGGAGCCTCGGACTAGCGGGTACGGATGAGCAGTTCTTC. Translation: CAWSLGLAGTDEQFF.

CDR3 sequence reads: CASSTGRGPNQPQHF. The CDR3 coding sequence is TGTGCCAGCAGCACAGGCAGGGGGCCTAATCAGCCCCAGCATTTT. This chain links TRBV6-1 with TRBJ1-5, with 8 bases that match TRBD1. CDR1 is MNHNS and CDR2 is SASEGT in the germline V gene. J lost 4 bases, V lost 6 bases, and 8 bases had no gene match. This CDR3 has 15 residues.

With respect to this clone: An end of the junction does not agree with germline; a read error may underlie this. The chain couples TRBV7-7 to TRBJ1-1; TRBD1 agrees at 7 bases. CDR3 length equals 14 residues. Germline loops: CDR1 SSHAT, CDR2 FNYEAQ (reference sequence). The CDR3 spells CASSPGGRNTEAFF. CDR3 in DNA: TGTGCTAGCAGCCCAGGGGGTAGAAACACTGAAGCTTTCTTT.

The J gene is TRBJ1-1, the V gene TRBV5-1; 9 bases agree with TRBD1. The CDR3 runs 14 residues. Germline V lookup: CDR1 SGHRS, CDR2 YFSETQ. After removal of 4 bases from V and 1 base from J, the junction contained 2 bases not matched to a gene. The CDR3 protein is CASSTGQGNTEAFF. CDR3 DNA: TGCGCCAGCAGCACGGGACAGGGGAACACTGAAGCTTTCTTT.

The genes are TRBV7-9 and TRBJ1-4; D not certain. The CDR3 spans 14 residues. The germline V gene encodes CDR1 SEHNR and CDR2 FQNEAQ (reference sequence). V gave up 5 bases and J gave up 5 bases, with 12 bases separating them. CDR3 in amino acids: CASSDGLLNEKLFF. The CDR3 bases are TGTGCCAGCAGCGACGGACTGTTGAATGAAAAACTGTTTTTT.

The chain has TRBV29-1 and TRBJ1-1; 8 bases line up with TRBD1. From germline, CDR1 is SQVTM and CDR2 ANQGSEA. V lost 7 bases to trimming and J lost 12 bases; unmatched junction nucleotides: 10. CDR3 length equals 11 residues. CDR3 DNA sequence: TGCAGCGCAATGGACAGGGCGCCAACTTTCTTT. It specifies CSAMDRAPTFF.

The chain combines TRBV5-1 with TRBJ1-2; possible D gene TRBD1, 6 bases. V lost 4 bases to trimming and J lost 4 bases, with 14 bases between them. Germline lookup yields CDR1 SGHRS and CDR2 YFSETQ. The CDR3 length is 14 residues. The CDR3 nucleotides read TGCGCCAGCAGCCCCCAGGGGCCGGGCTATGGCTACACCTTC. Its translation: CASSPQGPGYGYTF.

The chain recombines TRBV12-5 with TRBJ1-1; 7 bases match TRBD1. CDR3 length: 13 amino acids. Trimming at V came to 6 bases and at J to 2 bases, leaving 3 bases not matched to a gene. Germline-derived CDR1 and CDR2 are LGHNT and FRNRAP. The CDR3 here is CASGDRSNTEAFF. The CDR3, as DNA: TGTGCTAGTGGGGACAGGAGCAACACTGAAGCTTTCTTT.

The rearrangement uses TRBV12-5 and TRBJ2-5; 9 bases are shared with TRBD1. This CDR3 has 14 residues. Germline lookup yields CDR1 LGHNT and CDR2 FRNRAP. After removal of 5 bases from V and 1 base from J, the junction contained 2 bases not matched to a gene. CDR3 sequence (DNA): TGTGCTAGTGGTGGGACAGGGTCCCAAGAGACCCAGTACTTC. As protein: CASGGTGSQETQYF.

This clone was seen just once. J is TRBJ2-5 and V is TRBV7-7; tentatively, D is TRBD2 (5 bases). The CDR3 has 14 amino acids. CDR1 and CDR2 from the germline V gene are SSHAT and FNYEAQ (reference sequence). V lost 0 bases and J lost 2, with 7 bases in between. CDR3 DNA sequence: TGTGCCAGCAGCTTAGCGGGCGGGCAAGAGACCCAGTACTTC. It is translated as CASSLAGGQETQYF.

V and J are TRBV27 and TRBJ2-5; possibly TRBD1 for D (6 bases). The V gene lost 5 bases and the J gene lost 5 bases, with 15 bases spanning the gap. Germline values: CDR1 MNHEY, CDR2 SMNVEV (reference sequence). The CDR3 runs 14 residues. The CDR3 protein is CASSLITGKETQYF. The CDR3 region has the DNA TGTGCCAGCAGTCTTATTACAGGGAAGGAGACCCAGTACTTC.

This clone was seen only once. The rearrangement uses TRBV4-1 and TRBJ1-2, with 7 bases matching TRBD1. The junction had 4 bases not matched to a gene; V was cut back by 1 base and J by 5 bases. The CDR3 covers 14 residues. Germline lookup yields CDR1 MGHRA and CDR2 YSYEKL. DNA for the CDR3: TGCGCCAGCAGCCAAGTAGGCAGGGGGTATGGCTACACCTTC. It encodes CASSQVGRGYGYTF.

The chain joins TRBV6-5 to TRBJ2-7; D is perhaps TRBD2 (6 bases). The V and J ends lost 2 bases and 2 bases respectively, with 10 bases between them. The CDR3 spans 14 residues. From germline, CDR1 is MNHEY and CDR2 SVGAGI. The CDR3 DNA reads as TGTGCCAGCAGTTACGGGGGGAGCGCCTACGAGCAGTACTTC. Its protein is CASSYGGSAYEQYF.

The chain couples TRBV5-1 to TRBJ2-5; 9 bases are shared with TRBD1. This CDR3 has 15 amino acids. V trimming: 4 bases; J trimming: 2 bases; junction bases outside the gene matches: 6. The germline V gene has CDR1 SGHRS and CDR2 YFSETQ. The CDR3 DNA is TGCGCCAGCAGCAGCCCGGGACAGGGTCAAGAGACCCAGTACTTC. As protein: CASSSPGQGQETQYF.

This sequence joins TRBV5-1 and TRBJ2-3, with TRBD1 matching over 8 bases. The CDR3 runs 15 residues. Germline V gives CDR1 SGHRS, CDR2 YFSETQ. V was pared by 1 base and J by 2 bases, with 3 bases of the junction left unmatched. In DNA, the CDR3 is TGCGCCAGCAGCTTGTCGGACAGGGACACAGATACGCAGTATTTT. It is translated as CASSLSDRDTDTQYF.

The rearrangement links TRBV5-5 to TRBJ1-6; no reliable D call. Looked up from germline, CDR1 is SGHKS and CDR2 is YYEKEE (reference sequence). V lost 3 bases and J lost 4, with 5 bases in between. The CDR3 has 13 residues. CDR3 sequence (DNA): TGTGCCAGCAGCTCCGAGTATAATTCACCCCTCCACTTT. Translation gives CASSSEYNSPLHF.

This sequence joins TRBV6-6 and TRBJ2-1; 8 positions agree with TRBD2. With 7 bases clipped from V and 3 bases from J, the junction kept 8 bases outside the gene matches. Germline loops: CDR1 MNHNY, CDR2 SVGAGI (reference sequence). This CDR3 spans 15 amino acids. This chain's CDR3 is CASTPAGGSYNEQFF. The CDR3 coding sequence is TGTGCCAGCACCCCGGCGGGAGGAAGCTACAATGAGCAGTTCTTC.

The CDR3 DNA reads as TGTGCCAGCTCTTGGGGCGTCGCCGGGGAGCTGTTTTTT. Translated, it gives CASSWGVAGELFF. The chain combines TRBV27 with TRBJ2-2; a weak D match, TRBD1 (5 bases). The CDR3 extends over 13 amino acids. V was trimmed by 8 bases and J by 6 bases, leaving 13 bases between them. CDR1 MNHEY and CDR2 SMNVEV come from the germline V gene (reference sequence).